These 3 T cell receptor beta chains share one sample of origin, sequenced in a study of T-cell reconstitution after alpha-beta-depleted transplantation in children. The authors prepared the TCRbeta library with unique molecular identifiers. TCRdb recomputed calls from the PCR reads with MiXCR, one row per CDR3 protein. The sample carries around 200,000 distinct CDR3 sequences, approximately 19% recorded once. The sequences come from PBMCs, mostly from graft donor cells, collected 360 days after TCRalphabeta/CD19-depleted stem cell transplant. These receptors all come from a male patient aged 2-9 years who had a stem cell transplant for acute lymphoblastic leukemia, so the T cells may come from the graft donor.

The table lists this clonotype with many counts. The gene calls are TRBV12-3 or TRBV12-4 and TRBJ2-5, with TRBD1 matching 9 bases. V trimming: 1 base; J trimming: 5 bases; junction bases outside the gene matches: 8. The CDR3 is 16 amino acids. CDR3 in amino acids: CASSLGGTGTVETQYF. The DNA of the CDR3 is TGTGCCAGCAGTTTAGGGGGGACAGGGACAGTGGAGACCCAGTACTTC.

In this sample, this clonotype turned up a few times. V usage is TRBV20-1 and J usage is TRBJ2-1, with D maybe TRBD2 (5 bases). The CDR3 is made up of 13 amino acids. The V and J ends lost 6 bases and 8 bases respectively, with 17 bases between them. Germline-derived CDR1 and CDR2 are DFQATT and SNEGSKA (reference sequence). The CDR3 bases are TGCAGTGCGGAAGGACTGGCGTTGGATGAGCAGTTCTTC. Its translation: CSAEGLALDEQFF.

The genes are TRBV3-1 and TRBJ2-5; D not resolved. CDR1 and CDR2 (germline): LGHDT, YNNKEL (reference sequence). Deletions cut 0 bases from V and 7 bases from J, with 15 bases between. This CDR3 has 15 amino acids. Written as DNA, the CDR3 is TGTGCCAGCAGCCAAGATTCGTCGACTCTGGGGACCCAGTACTTC. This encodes CASSQDSSTLGTQYF.